This T cell receptor (beta chain) was obtained from a study of PD-L1 blockade in urothelial cancer. Overall study context: The median number of T cells present in blood samples was about 130,000.

This CDR3 has 15 amino acids. Per germline, CDR1 SQVTM and CDR2 ANQGSEA. The V segment lost 6 bases and the J segment 8 bases; nucleotides outside the gene matches: 14. TCRdb's copy holds only in-frame clones and misses some; the assay was immunoSEQ multiplex PCR. The table has approximately 28,000 clones, around four fifths seen once. As to time point: peripheral blood 6 weeks after treatment start. The source of this sequence is a man between 65 and 85 years old with urothelial cancer. The chain combines TRBV29-1 with TRBJ2-1; TRBD1 matches at 9 bases. The input for sequencing was PBMCs, taken around atezolizumab (anti-PD-L1) treatment. The CDR3: CSVERGQGKIDEQFF. CDR3 DNA sequence: TGCAGCGTGGAAAGGGGACAGGGAAAGATAGATGAGCAGTTCTTC.